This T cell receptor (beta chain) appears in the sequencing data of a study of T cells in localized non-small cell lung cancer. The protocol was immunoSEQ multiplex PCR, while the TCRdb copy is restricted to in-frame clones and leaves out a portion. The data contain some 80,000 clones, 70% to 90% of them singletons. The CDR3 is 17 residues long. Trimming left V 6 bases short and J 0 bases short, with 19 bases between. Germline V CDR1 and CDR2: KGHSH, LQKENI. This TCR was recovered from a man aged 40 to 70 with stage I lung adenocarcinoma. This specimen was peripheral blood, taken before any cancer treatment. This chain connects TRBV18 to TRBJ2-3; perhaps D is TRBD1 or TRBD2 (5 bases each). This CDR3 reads CASSQGSSGISTDTQYF. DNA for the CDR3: TGTGCCAGCTCGCAGGGTTCCTCGGGGATCAGCACAGATACGCAGTATTTT.